In this sample, the clone carrying this T cell receptor (beta chain) turned up a few times. Its specificity is not known. These data originate in a study of identical twins. The cDNA had a unique molecular identifier and a template-switch universal primer site. Each CDR3 protein gets one entry after TCRdb re-called the 5' RACE reads with MiXCR. The sample has some 690,000 distinct CDR3 sequences; 20% to 25% are singletons. Findings of the study overall: Twins shared beta out-of-frame sequences in excess, but this excess was weaker.

These data are also associated with another study on T cells expressing NK-cell markers.

What was sequenced was PBMCs. The receptor was derived from a woman aged 18-30 years in good health.

CDR3 sequence reads: CASSLGGTDNEQFF. The CDR3, as DNA: TGTGCCAGCAGCTTAGGTGGGACGGACAATGAGCAGTTCTTC. This rearrangement joins TRBV7-9 to TRBJ2-1; D could derive from TRBD1 or TRBD2 (5 bases each). The germline CDR1 and CDR2 sequences are SEHNR and FQNEAQ (reference sequence). The V end lost 1 base, the J end lost 5 bases, and 9 bases lay between the germline ends. The CDR3 is 14 residues long.